This T cell receptor beta chain was captured by sequencing in a study of identical twins. Overall study results and limits: Fewer insertions marked abundant cord blood beta clonotypes; young adult naive trended weakly, memory not at all. Models underestimated out-of-frame TCR alpha sharing in monozygotic twins. Researchers reported weaker excess twin sharing in beta out-of-frame sequences.

In this sample, this clonotype turned up many times. Its matching antigen is unknown. The authors used template switching to add a universal primer site and gave cDNA unique molecular identifiers. TCRdb fed the 5' RACE reads into MiXCR, producing one record per CDR3 protein. The sample holds hundreds of thousands of distinct CDR3 sequences; about 8% are singletons and the top ten take less than 2.5%. Germline lookup yields CDR1 SGHDT and CDR2 YYEEEE. CDR3 length: 12 amino acids. Trimming pared 3 bases from V and 4 bases from J, leaving 7 bases between. The same sample was also studied in work on yellow fever vaccine responses in identical twins.

V and J are TRBV5-6 and TRBJ1-2, with D possibly matching TRBD1 (6 bases). Sequencing used memory (CD45RO+) T cells sorted from blood. The TCR comes from a woman between 18 and 29 years old in good health. CDR3 sequence (DNA): TGTGCCAGCAGCTCACAGGGCTATGGCTACACCTTC. Residues: CASSSQGYGYTF.